This record covers a single TCR beta chain. Between the trimmed V and J ends, which lost 3 bases and 4 bases, there was a span of 9 bases. This CDR3 region has 13 residues. Germline CDR1 SEHNR, CDR2 FQNEAQ (reference sequence). This record belongs to a study of cytomegalovirus exposure and HLA in healthy donors. Primers for the PCR totalled 60 Vbeta and 13 Jbeta. Repertoires were generated with immunoSEQ multiplex PCR, while TCRdb's copy carries only in-frame clones and drops some. In all, the sample yields 200,000 to 250,000 clones. What was sequenced was PBMCs. The sequence derives from a woman aged 25 to 39 in good health and CMV-seropositive. This chain connects TRBV7-9 to TRBJ1-2, with TRBD1 as a possible D gene (5 bases). The CDR3 spells CASSFWGVYGYTF. In nucleotides, the CDR3 is TGTGCCAGCAGCTTTTGGGGGGTCTATGGCTACACCTTC.